This TCR beta chain emerged from a study of shared clonotypes between healthy human individuals. Whole-study context: Used for every donor were three CD4 naive, three CD4 memory, two CD8 naive and one CD8 memory plate.

Naive CD8 populations comprised CD45RO-negative cells positively selected for CCR7, excluding terminally differentiated effector memory CD45RA+ cells. Donors comprised healthy HIV-negative adults lacking recent acute infections or vaccinations. Trimming pared 2 bases from V and 4 bases from J, leaving 16 bases between. The CDR3 consists of 16 residues. Germline loops: CDR1 MGHDK, CDR2 SYGVNS. The input for sorted-subset replicate PCRs was about 200 ng DNA, about 30,000 T cell genomes. The method was immunoSEQ multiplex PCR; TCRdb's version includes in-frame clones alone and lacks a portion of them. The data hold roughly 2,000,000 clones, with roughly 95% observed a single time.

The sequenced material came from naive CD8+ T cells sorted from blood. The TCR comes from a young man in good health. This sequence joins TRBV25-1 and TRBJ2-3; D uncertain. The CDR3, as DNA: TGTGCCAGCAGTGAAAATTATGACCATCCAGCAGATACGCAGTATTTT. Protein: CASSENYDHPADTQYF.